This is a list of T cell receptor beta chains from one sample in a study of blood T cells in healthy people across ages. TCRdb recomputed calls from the 5' RACE reads with MiXCR, one row per CDR3 protein. This table has about a million distinct CDR3 sequences, 35% to 45% appearing once. Sequenced: blood. The receptor source for this set is a man aged 18 to 29 in good health. Each CDR3 is given with its conserved first and last residue. A D gene is named only where the DNA matches it firmly. Clone sizes are given selectively: once, few, many, or a class where the clone is expanded.

abundance	d_gene	j_gene	v_gene	CDR3aa	CDR3nt
NA	NA	TRBJ1-2	TRBV28	CASSLSGGMVYGYTF	TGTGCCAGCAGTTTATCGGGGGGAATGGTCTATGGCTACACCTTC
NA	TRBD1	TRBJ2-1	TRBV7-8	CASSWDRGDEQFF	TGTGCCAGCAGCTGGGACAGGGGCGATGAGCAGTTCTTC
NA	NA	TRBJ1-2	TRBV7-6	CASSLLLGPSGSYGYTF	TGTGCCAGCAGCTTACTTCTTGGACCTTCGGGCTCCTATGGCTACACCTTC
NA	TRBD2	TRBJ2-1	TRBV5-1	CAGSMPGLAYNEQFF	TGCGCCGGCAGCATGCCGGGACTAGCTTACAATGAGCAGTTCTTC
NA	TRBD1	TRBJ2-7	TRBV20-1	CSARGDQGALSYEQYF	TGCAGTGCTAGAGGGGACCAGGGGGCCCTCTCCTACGAGCAGTACTTC
few	NA	TRBJ1-2	TRBV2	CASSETRQYGYTF	TGTGCCAGCAGTGAGACACGCCAATATGGCTACACCTTC
many	NA	TRBJ2-5	TRBV4-2	CASSQSGGETQYF	TGTGCCAGCAGCCAAAGTGGAGGAGAGACCCAGTACTTC
NA	TRBD1	TRBJ1-2	TRBV9	CASSLGQGTNGYTF	TGTGCCAGCAGCTTGGGACAGGGAACCAATGGCTACACCTTC
few	NA	TRBJ2-7	TRBV20-1	CSAPRTSYNEQYF	TGCAGTGCCCCCCGGACTTCCTACAATGAGCAGTACTTC
few	TRBD1	TRBJ2-3	TRBV10-3	CAISGQGQGSTDTQYF	TGTGCCATCAGTGGCCAAGGACAGGGCAGCACAGATACGCAGTATTTT
NA	TRBD1	TRBJ1-2	TRBV6-5	CASSTRGQGVNYGYTF	TGTGCCAGCAGTACCCGCGGACAGGGGGTTAACTATGGCTACACCTTC
NA	NA	TRBJ1-3	TRBV11-2	CASSTTANSGNTIYF	TGTGCCAGCAGTACTACAGCGAACTCTGGAAACACCATATATTTT
NA	TRBD2	TRBJ2-2	TRBV29-1	CSVRTSGANTGELFF	TGCAGCGTCCGGACTAGCGGGGCGAACACCGGGGAGCTGTTTTTT
NA	NA	TRBJ2-2	TRBV7-7	CASSFSGGTNTGELFF	TGTGCCAGCAGCTTCTCTGGTGGAACGAACACCGGGGAGCTGTTTTTT
NA	NA	TRBJ1-1	TRBV3-1	CASSQVRGPRRLEAFF	TGTGCCAGCAGCCAAGTTAGAGGACCGCGACGACTTGAAGCTTTCTTT
NA	TRBD1	TRBJ2-1	TRBV7-2	CTSSLTTGTTSPDEQFF	TGTACCAGCAGCCTCACGACAGGGACCACCAGTCCGGATGAGCAGTTCTTC
NA	NA	TRBJ2-7	TRBV30	CAGSDTGYEQYF	TGTGCCGGGAGTGATACAGGGTACGAGCAGTACTTC
NA	TRBD1	TRBJ1-2	TRBV6-6	CASGNRGPYGYTF	TGTGCCAGTGGAAACAGGGGACCCTATGGCTACACCTTC
once	NA	TRBJ2-3	TRBV12-3/TRBV12-4	CASSPVGERSDAQYF	TGTGCCAGCAGTCCTGTCGGAGAGAGATCAGATGCGCAGTATTTT
NA	NA	TRBJ2-4	TRBV5-4	CASSFGADKNIQYF	TGTGCCAGCAGCTTCGGGGCCGACAAGAACATTCAGTACTTC
few	TRBD1	TRBJ2-7	TRBV14	CASSQVPDRPYEQYF	TGTGCCAGCAGCCAAGTTCCGGACAGGCCTTACGAGCAGTACTTC
many	NA	TRBJ2-3	TRBV10-3	CAISELRKSTDTQYF	TGTGCCATCAGTGAGTTGAGGAAGAGCACAGATACGCAGTATTTT
few	NA	TRBJ1-2	TRBV9	CASSVDALNYGYTF	TGTGCCAGCAGCGTAGACGCGCTCAACTATGGCTACACCTTC
NA	TRBD1	TRBJ1-1	TRBV20-1	CSASDNGGRGKPEAFF	TGCAGTGCTAGTGACAATGGGGGCAGGGGGAAGCCTGAAGCTTTCTTT
NA	NA	TRBJ1-5	TRBV7-9	CASSLGSGQPQHF	TGTGCCAGCAGCTTAGGATCCGGTCAGCCCCAGCATTTT
many	TRBD1	TRBJ2-3	TRBV29-1	CSVDEGTGGADTQYF	TGCAGCGTTGACGAGGGGACAGGGGGCGCAGATACGCAGTATTTT
NA	NA	TRBJ1-1	TRBV27	CASSPRRGITEAFF	TGTGCCAGCAGTCCTAGGAGGGGAATAACTGAAGCTTTCTTT
few	TRBD1	TRBJ1-1	TRBV29-1	CSVGDRGGTEAFF	TGCAGCGTTGGTGACAGGGGGGGCACTGAAGCTTTCTTT
few	TRBD1	TRBJ2-7	TRBV28	CASSWDRELYEQYF	TGTGCCAGCAGTTGGGACAGGGAGCTCTACGAGCAGTACTTC
few	TRBD1	TRBJ1-1	TRBV2	CASTTGVLGTEAFF	TGTGCCAGCACGACAGGGGTTCTGGGCACTGAAGCTTTCTTT
NA	TRBD1	TRBJ2-3	TRBV6-2/TRBV6-3	CASSLRDRGNPQYF	TGTGCCAGCAGTCTGCGGGACAGGGGAAATCCGCAGTATTTT
many	TRBD1	TRBJ1-2	TRBV12-3/TRBV12-4	CASSSTGQGEGYTF	TGTGCCAGCAGTTCGACGGGACAGGGGGAAGGCTACACCTTC
few	NA	TRBJ2-1	TRBV5-1	CASSVDTGNEQFF	TGCGCCAGCAGCGTGGACACAGGCAATGAGCAGTTCTTC
NA	TRBD2	TRBJ2-7	TRBV20-1	CSARERVRGSPYNEQYF	TGCAGTGCTAGAGAGAGAGTGCGGGGGAGTCCCTACAATGAGCAGTACTTC
NA	NA	TRBJ2-2	TRBV20-1	CSARDYRANTGELFF	TGCAGTGCTAGAGATTACAGGGCGAACACCGGGGAGCTGTTTTTT
NA	NA	TRBJ2-3	TRBV5-1	CASSPIGGDTQYF	TGCGCCAGCAGCCCCATCGGGGGAGATACGCAGTATTTT
NA	TRBD1	TRBJ2-3	TRBV2	CASSDRRTGPRDTQYF	TGTGCCAGCAGTGATAGAAGGACAGGGCCCAGAGATACGCAGTATTTT
few	NA	TRBJ1-2	TRBV7-9	CASSSDCGYTF	TGTGCCAGCAGCTCTGACTGTGGCTACACCTTC
NA	NA	TRBJ2-5	TRBV20-1	CSATLTRGRETQYF	TGCAGTGCTACTTTAACGCGGGGCCGGGAGACCCAGTACTTC
NA	NA	TRBJ1-1	TRBV7-3	CASSPHGGPSFF	TGTGCCAGCAGCCCCCATGGGGGGCCGTCTTTCTTT
NA	NA	TRBJ2-3	TRBV27	CTSSTDRGRGSTDTQYF	TGTACCAGCAGTACCGACCGTGGGCGGGGAAGCACAGATACGCAGTATTTT
NA	NA	TRBJ1-2	TRBV12-3/TRBV12-4	CASTPAPLNYGYTF	TGTGCCAGCACCCCCGCTCCCTTAAACTATGGCTACACCTTC
few	TRBD1	TRBJ1-4	TRBV6-1	CASRETGADEKLFF	TGTGCCAGCAGGGAGACAGGGGCTGACGAAAAACTGTTTTTT
NA	TRBD1	TRBJ2-1	TRBV7-9	CASSLERDRRNEQFF	TGTGCCAGCAGCTTAGAGAGGGACAGAAGGAATGAGCAGTTCTTC
few	NA	TRBJ2-1	TRBV29-1	CSTLPRGAEQFF	TGCAGCACACTTCCGAGGGGGGCTGAGCAGTTCTTC
NA	NA	TRBJ1-2	TRBV30	CAWSGGSHYGYTF	TGTGCCTGGAGTGGAGGGTCTCACTATGGCTACACCTTC
many	NA	TRBJ2-7	TRBV6-5	CASSYGVSYEQYF	TGTGCCAGCAGTTACGGGGTCTCCTACGAGCAGTACTTC
many	NA	TRBJ1-2	TRBV6-1	CASSDLRENYGYTF	TGTGCCAGCAGTGATCTTCGGGAGAACTATGGCTACACCTTC
NA	NA	TRBJ1-2	TRBV14	CASSQDFLDHYGYTF	TGTGCCAGCAGCCAAGATTTCCTTGACCACTATGGCTACACCTTC
NA	NA	TRBJ2-3	TRBV7-2	CASSSWFGTDTQYF	TGTGCCAGCAGCTCGTGGTTTGGCACAGATACGCAGTATTTT
few	NA	TRBJ1-5	TRBV27	CASSWSPNQPQHF	TGTGCCAGCAGTTGGTCGCCGAATCAGCCCCAGCATTTT